This T cell receptor (beta chain) was recorded in a study of response to subunit inactivated influenza vaccine. General study points: Every seasonal influenza vaccination brings in few new T cells, the authors suggested.

The sample holds a few counts of this clonotype. The antigen remains undetermined. The V gene's germline CDR1 is DFQATT and CDR2 SNEGSKA (reference sequence). The trim removed 3 bases at V and 9 bases at J, leaving 20 bases unmatched. This CDR3 spans 19 amino acids. TCRdb used MiXCR to reprocess the RT-PCR reads, holding one entry per CDR3 protein. The data contain about 500,000 distinct CDR3 sequences, roughly 7.9% of them seen just once; the ten biggest clones take up around 12%. The chain combines TRBV20-1 with TRBJ2-5, with TRBD2 matching over 15 bases. The sample in question was PBMCs from blood, obtained around 25 months after vaccination. This receptor was taken from a man aged 45 to 75 who received an inactivated influenza vaccine. The CDR3 nucleotides are TGCAGTGCTAGGGCAGGGACTAGCGGGGGGAAGTCACATGTGGGTGCCCAGTACTTC. Protein product: CSARAGTSGGKSHVGAQYF.